A single sample is the source of the 15 T cell receptor beta chains below, sequenced in a study of T cells after yellow fever vaccination. TCRdb itself ran the 5' RACE reads through MiXCR, one entry per CDR3 protein. The data show 300,000 or so distinct CDR3 sequences, around 8.6% seen once. The sequences come from CD4+ T cells sorted from PBMCs, collected 5 days after the yellow fever booster vaccination. These receptors came from a man between 18 and 29 years old who received the YFV17D yellow fever vaccine.

In its sample, this clonotype was seen a few times. J is TRBJ2-1 and V is TRBV6-2 or TRBV6-3; D remains unclear. Deletions cut 5 bases from V and 5 bases from J, with 10 bases between. CDR1 and CDR2 from the germline V gene are MNHEY and SVGEGT. The CDR3 has 13 amino acids. The CDR3 sequence: CASSQWLNNEQFF. CDR3 nucleotide sequence: TGTGCCAGCAGTCAATGGCTCAACAATGAGCAGTTCTTC.

Ten or more counts support this clonotype. The V gene is TRBV7-9, the J gene TRBJ1-4; D is undetermined. Trimming stripped 2 bases from V and 6 bases from J, with 10 bases between. Germline lookup yields CDR1 SEHNR and CDR2 FQNEAQ (reference sequence). The CDR3 is 14 residues long. DNA of the CDR3: TGTGCCAGCAGCTTATGGGGAGGAGATGAAAAACTGTTTTTT. Translation: CASSLWGGDEKLFF. Supplemented by reference TRBV7-9 and TRBJ1-4, the full variable domain reads DTGVSQNPRHKITKRGQNVTFRCDPISEHNRLYWYRQTLGQGPEFLTYFQNEAQLEKSRLLSDRFSAERPKGSFSTLEIQRTEQGDSAMYLCASSLWGGDEKLFFGSGTQLSVL.

This clonotype was observed a few times. The chain recombines TRBV25-1 with TRBJ1-4; 10 nucleotides align to TRBD1. With V trimmed by 2 bases and J by 8 bases, 11 bases remained unmatched. Germline V lookup: CDR1 MGHDK, CDR2 SYGVNS. The CDR3 covers 17 residues. CDR3 coding DNA: TGTGCCAGCAGTGAAAGGACAGGGGGTATTATAAGGGAAAAACTGTTTTTT. It specifies CASSERTGGIIREKLFF.

This clonotype was detected a few times. The chain recombines TRBV19 with TRBJ2-5; a possible D gene is TRBD2 (5 bases). Germline CDR1 and CDR2: LNHDA and SQIVND (reference sequence). CDR3 length: 16 residues. The ends were cut back, 3 bases at V and 2 bases at J, with 16 bases in the middle. CDR3: CASSMASAGNQETQYF. DNA for the CDR3: TGTGCCAGTAGTATGGCCTCGGCCGGGAATCAAGAGACCCAGTACTTC.

The rearrangement links TRBV7-3 to TRBJ2-1; TRBD2 might be the D (5 bases). V shed 2 bases and J shed 6 bases, with 11 bases lying between them. Per the germline V gene, CDR1 is SGHTA and CDR2 is FQGTGA. The CDR3 is 14 amino acids. The CDR3 region is CASSLPPGLNEQFF. The DNA for the CDR3 is TGTGCCAGCAGCTTACCCCCAGGACTCAATGAGCAGTTCTTC.

V and J are TRBV6-5 and TRBJ2-5; D uncertain. Germline values: CDR1 MNHEY, CDR2 SVGAGI. The CDR3 is 13 amino acids. V shed 6 bases and J shed 4 bases, with 12 bases lying between them. The CDR3 reads CASRSLGSETQYF. The CDR3 DNA reads as TGTGCCAGCAGGTCTTTGGGGTCAGAGACCCAGTACTTC.

The chain combines TRBV20-1 with TRBJ2-5, with TRBD1 matching 10 bases. Germline CDR1 and CDR2: DFQATT and SNEGSKA (reference sequence). The CDR3 extends over 15 amino acids. Unmatched junction bases numbered 4, after V lost 1 base and J lost 2 bases. CDR3 nucleotides: TGCAGTGCTAGAGTTTGGGACAGGGGACAAGAGACCCAGTACTTC. It encodes CSARVWDRGQETQYF.

The V and J genes are TRBV20-1 and TRBJ1-5, with no clear D. Germline V lookup: CDR1 DFQATT, CDR2 SNEGSKA (reference sequence). This CDR3 is built from 14 residues. V lost 3 bases, J lost 0 bases, and 9 bases lay in between. This chain's CDR3 is CSASPGHSNQPQHF. As DNA, the CDR3 is TGCAGTGCTAGTCCGGGCCATAGCAATCAGCCCCAGCATTTT.

The J gene is TRBJ2-5, the V gene TRBV9; TRBD1 aligns across 7 bases. The CDR3 sequence is 13 residues long. V trimming: 3 bases; J trimming: 2 bases; junction bases outside the gene matches: 1. Germline V gene sequence: CDR1 SGDLS, CDR2 YYNGEE. The CDR3 sequence: CASSEQGQETQYF. In DNA form, the CDR3 reads TGTGCCAGCAGCGAACAGGGGCAAGAGACCCAGTACTTC.

V gene TRBV6-2 or TRBV6-3 combines with J gene TRBJ1-2; D gene ambiguous. The V end lost 11 bases, the J end lost 4 bases, and 2 bases lay between the germline ends. The CDR3 loop spans 8 amino acids. CDR1 and CDR2 from the germline V gene are MNHEY and SVGEGT. The CDR3 protein is CAGYGYTF. The DNA for the CDR3 is TGTGCCGGCTATGGCTACACCTTC.

CDR3 nucleotide sequence: TGTGCCAGCTCACAAAGTTCTCAGGGAGACGAGCAGTACTTC. It encodes CASSQSSQGDEQYF. The V call is TRBV18, the J call TRBJ2-7, with D perhaps assigned TRBD1 or TRBD2 (5 bases each). Trimming cost V 4 bases and J 5 bases, with 15 bases left between them. This CDR3 spans 14 amino acids. The V gene's germline CDR1 is KGHSH and CDR2 LQKENI.

There are many counts of this clonotype. The chain is built from TRBV10-3 and TRBJ1-1; the D gene is possibly TRBD1 (6 bases). Germline CDR1 is ENHRY and CDR2 is SYGVKD. Trimming pared 9 bases from V and 4 bases from J, leaving 12 bases between. The CDR3 is 12 amino acids. CDR3 DNA: TGTGCCATGGGGGCGTACTCCACTGAAGCTTTCTTT. It yields the protein CAMGAYSTEAFF.

This clonotype was seen many times. The CDR3 DNA is TGCGCCAGCAGCTTGGAATGGGTTTCTAGCGGCTACACCTTC. Its protein is CASSLEWVSSGYTF. The chain joins TRBV5-1 to TRBJ1-2; D remains ambiguous. Trimming left V 0 bases short and J 8 bases short, with 14 bases between. CDR3 length: 14 residues. Germline values: CDR1 SGHRS, CDR2 YFSETQ.

The chain employs TRBV11-2 and TRBJ2-5; D unclear. CDR3 length: 11 residues. Germline CDR1 is SGHAT and CDR2 is FQNNGV. The V and J ends lost 7 bases and 7 bases respectively, with 10 bases between them. The DNA for the CDR3 is TGTGCCAGCACTCTCGTAGGGACCCAGTACTTC. It yields the protein CASTLVGTQYF.

This clonotype turned up a few times. This chain joins TRBV24-1 and TRBJ2-5; perhaps TRBD1 as D (7 bases). The CDR3 length is 15 residues. Trimming cost V 7 bases and J 3 bases, with 17 bases left between them. Germline V CDR1 and CDR2: KGHDR, SFDVKD. This CDR3 is CATSPGDRRKETQYF. The CDR3 nucleotides read TGTGCCACCAGCCCGGGGGACAGAAGGAAAGAGACCCAGTACTTC.